A selection of T cell receptor beta chains follows, all from one sample in a study of a mutant IDH1 vaccine in newly diagnosed glioma. For these TCRs, the target antigens are not known. Profiling relied on immunoSEQ multiplex PCR, and the TCRdb table lists in-frame clones only, not all of them. The table shows approximately 37,000 clones, with roughly 82% occurring only once. Sequences were derived from PBMCs, sampled from a glioma patient whose treatment included an IDH1 peptide vaccine. These receptors came from a man aged 18 to 30 with glioma. Some clones in this sample may be carry-over from other donors' samples. The CDR3 runs from the conserved cysteine through the conserved F or W. Fields, in order: D gene, J gene, V gene, CDR3 protein, CDR3 DNA. A D gene is named only where the DNA matches it firmly.

NA,TRBJ2-7,TRBV15,CATSRDSSYEQYF,TGTGCCACCAGCAGAGATTCTTCCTACGAGCAGTACTTC
NA,TRBJ1-1,TRBV30,CAWSAFPMGRVNTEAFF,TGTGCCTGGAGTGCCTTCCCCATGGGACGGGTGAACACTGAAGCTTTCTTT
TRBD1,TRBJ2-1,TRBV7-2,CASSFRQGGRLNEQFF,TGTGCCAGCAGCTTCCGACAGGGGGGAAGGCTTAATGAGCAGTTCTTC
TRBD1,TRBJ1-2,TRBV6-5,CASSVTGDLNYGYTF,TGTGCCAGCAGTGTTACAGGGGACCTAAACTATGGCTACACCTTC
NA,TRBJ1-3,TRBV5-1,CASSLIGPSSGNTIYF,TGCGCCAGCAGCTTGATCGGACCCTCCTCTGGAAACACCATATATTTT
NA,TRBJ1-5,TRBV2,CASSGRGGGQPQHF,TGTGCCAGCAGCGGCAGGGGCGGGGGTCAGCCCCAGCATTTT
NA,TRBJ1-1,TRBV5-8,CASSLSEGDTEAFF,TGTGCCAGCAGCTTGTCCGAAGGAGACACTGAAGCTTTCTTT
TRBD1,TRBJ1-6,TRBV9,CASSAQGGNSPLHF,TGTGCCAGCAGCGCCCAAGGGGGCAATTCACCCCTCCACTTT
NA,TRBJ2-3,TRBV5-1,CASTQEDTDTQYF,TGCGCCAGCACCCAGGAAGACACAGATACGCAGTATTTT
NA,TRBJ2-7,TRBV11-2,CASSQLGEQYF,TGTGCCAGCAGCCAACTCGGGGAGCAGTACTTC
TRBD2,TRBJ2-1,TRBV9,CASSVGLAGFYNEQFF,TGTGCCAGCAGCGTAGGCCTAGCGGGATTCTACAATGAGCAGTTCTTC